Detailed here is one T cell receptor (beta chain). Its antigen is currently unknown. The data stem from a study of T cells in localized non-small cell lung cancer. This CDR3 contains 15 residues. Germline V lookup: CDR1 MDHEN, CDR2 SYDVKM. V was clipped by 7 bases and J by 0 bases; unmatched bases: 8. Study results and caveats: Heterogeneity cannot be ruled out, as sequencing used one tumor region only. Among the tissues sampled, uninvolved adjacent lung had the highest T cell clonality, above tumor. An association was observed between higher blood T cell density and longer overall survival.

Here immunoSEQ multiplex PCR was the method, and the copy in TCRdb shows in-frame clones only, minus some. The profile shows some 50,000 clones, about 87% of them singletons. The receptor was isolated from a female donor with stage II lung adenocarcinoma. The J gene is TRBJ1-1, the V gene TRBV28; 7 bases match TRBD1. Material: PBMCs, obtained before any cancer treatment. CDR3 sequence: CASTPTTGLNTEAFF. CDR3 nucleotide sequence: TGTGCCAGCACCCCCACGACAGGGCTGAACACTGAAGCTTTCTTT. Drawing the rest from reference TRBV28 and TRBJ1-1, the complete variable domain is DVKVTQSSRYLVKRTGEKVFLECVQDMDHENMFWYRQDPGLGLRLIYFSYDVKMKEKGDIPEGYSVSREKKERFSLILESASTNQTSMYLCASTPTTGLNTEAFFGQGTRLTVV.